These 11 T cell receptor beta chains share one sample of origin, sequenced in a study of T-cell reconstitution after alpha-beta-depleted transplantation in children. Unique molecular identifiers were built into the TCRbeta library. From the PCR reads, TCRdb called clonotypes with MiXCR, one entry per CDR3 protein. The data contain approximately 510,000 distinct CDR3 sequences, approximately 16% of them singletons. The starting material was PBMCs from the stem cell graft donor, obtained from the stem cell graft. Every receptor here comes from a human donor who donated a stem cell graft to a child with acute lymphoblastic leukemia.

This clonotype was counted only a few times. The chain is built from TRBV5-1 and TRBJ2-1, with 11 bases aligning to TRBD2. Germline loops: CDR1 SGHRS, CDR2 YFSETQ. The CDR3 runs to 15 residues. The V gene end was trimmed by 4 bases and the J gene end by 7 bases; junction bases not matched to a gene: 7. The CDR3 loop reads CASSPVSGRANEQFF. The CDR3 DNA is TGCGCCAGCAGCCCTGTTAGCGGGAGGGCGAATGAGCAGTTCTTC. The whole variable domain, remainder taken from reference TRBV5-1 and TRBJ2-1, is KAGVTQTPRYLIKTRGQQVTLSCSPISGHRSVSWYQQTPGQGLQFLFEYFSETQRNKGNFPGRFSGRQFSNSRSEMNVSTLELGDSALYLCASSPVSGRANEQFFGPGTRLTVL.

This clonotype turned up a few times. The rearrangement links TRBV29-1 to TRBJ2-5, with D possibly matching TRBD2 (5 bases). Looked up from germline, CDR1 is SQVTM and CDR2 is ANQGSEA. This CDR3 comprises 12 residues. Trimming left V 3 bases short and J 4 bases short, with 9 bases between. CDR3 in amino acids: CSVERVGETQYF. The CDR3 nucleotides read TGCAGCGTTGAGAGGGTGGGAGAGACCCAGTACTTC.

Remarks on this clonotype: At one end the junction does not follow the germline gene, possibly because of a read error. The gene calls are TRBV5-1 and TRBJ1-3; a weak D match, TRBD1 (5 bases). In germline, CDR1 is SGHRS, CDR2 YFSETQ. CDR3 length equals 15 residues. CDR3 sequence (DNA): TGCGCCAGCAGCTTGATGGGGGACTCTGGAAGCACCATATATTTT. Encoded protein: CASSLMGDSGSTIYF.

The genes are TRBV24-1 and TRBJ2-3, with unresolved D. The CDR3 runs 13 residues. Trimming pared 6 bases from V and 0 bases from J, leaving 6 bases between. CDR1 is KGHDR, CDR2 SFDVKD, per germline. CDR3 region: CATSSRSTDTQYF. DNA of the CDR3: TGTGCCACCAGTAGTAGGAGCACAGATACGCAGTATTTT.

The CDR3 coding sequence is TGCGCCAGCAGCCCTCTTGCCTCCTACGAGCAGTACTTC. Its protein is CASSPLASYEQYF. This chain joins TRBV5-1 and TRBJ2-7; D ambiguous. This CDR3 contains 13 residues. CDR1 and CDR2 from the germline V gene are SGHRS and YFSETQ. Trimming pared 4 bases from V and 0 bases from J, leaving 8 bases between. Filled out from reference TRBV5-1 and TRBJ2-7, the complete variable domain reads KAGVTQTPRYLIKTRGQQVTLSCSPISGHRSVSWYQQTPGQGLQFLFEYFSETQRNKGNFPGRFSGRQFSNSRSEMNVSTLELGDSALYLCASSPLASYEQYFGPGTRLTVT.

This chain uses TRBV7-9 with TRBJ1-4, with a possible D match to TRBD1 (6 bases). The CDR3 runs to 16 residues. Trimming cost V 0 bases and J 2 bases, with 10 bases left between them. CDR1 SEHNR and CDR2 FQNEAQ come from the germline V gene (reference sequence). The CDR3 DNA sequence: TGTGCCAGCAGCTTAGCAGCAGGGGATACTAATGAAAAACTGTTTTTT. As protein: CASSLAAGDTNEKLFF.

This clonotype was found a few times. The V gene is TRBV20-1, the J gene TRBJ1-4; 9 bases fit TRBD1. V dropped 6 bases and J dropped 0; count of bases not matched to a gene: 5. In germline, CDR1 is DFQATT, CDR2 SNEGSKA (reference sequence). This CDR3 spans 15 amino acids. DNA of the CDR3: TGCAGTGCGTCACAGGGGGCAGCAACTAATGAAAAACTGTTTTTT. Translating gives CSASQGAATNEKLFF.

V and J are TRBV5-6 and TRBJ2-1, with TRBD2 matching 13 bases. The length of the CDR3 is 16 residues. Germline V lookup: CDR1 SGHDT, CDR2 YYEEEE. V lost 1 base to trimming and J lost 12 bases; unmatched junction nucleotides: 10. The CDR3 sequence is CASSLMWTSGRHWQFF. The CDR3 DNA sequence: TGTGCCAGCAGCTTGATGTGGACTAGCGGGAGACATTGGCAGTTCTTC.

This clonotype showed up many times. This chain joins TRBV5-1 and TRBJ2-5; unclear D gene. V lost 0 bases to trimming and J lost 2 bases, with 8 bases between them. The CDR3 totals 14 residues. CDR1 and CDR2 (germline): SGHRS, YFSETQ. The chain's CDR3 is CASSLASIQETQYF. CDR3 coding DNA: TGCGCCAGCAGCTTGGCCTCGATACAAGAGACCCAGTACTTC.

A few counts support this clonotype. The V call is TRBV7-9, the J call TRBJ2-1, with D tentatively TRBD2 (5 bases). Germline CDR1 SEHNR, CDR2 FQNEAQ (reference sequence). The CDR3 totals 14 residues. Trimming pared 3 bases from V and 14 bases from J, leaving 20 bases between. CDR3 region: CASSFTPATGSEFF. The CDR3 bases are TGTGCCAGCAGCTTTACCCCAGCCACGGGGTCGGAGTTCTTC.

A word on this clonotype: This may stem from a read error, because a much larger clone lies one nucleotide away. The CDR3 spells CASSSLTDRQYF. The CDR3 DNA sequence: TGTGCCAGCAGTTCCCTCACAGATAGGCAGTATTTT. V is TRBV27 and J is TRBJ2-3; D remains ambiguous. There are 12 residues in the CDR3. From germline, CDR1 is MNHEY and CDR2 SMNVEV (reference sequence).